A selection of T cell receptor beta chains follows, all from one sample in a study of beta chain features in type 1 diabetes. This table comes from immunoSEQ multiplex PCR, and its TCRdb copy is limited to in-frame clones, with some not included. The sample has under 950,000 clones, 17% seen once. Material: naive CD4+ T cells from blood. These receptors all stem from a young woman in good health. CDR3s include the opening cysteine and the closing phenylalanine or tryptophan. D genes are given only for firm matches. Size values are once, few and many counts, or a class for expanded clones, and some rows have none.

>TRBJ2-1|TRBV9|few|-
CASSVSGLGYNEQFF
TGTGCCAGCAGCGTGTCGGGCCTCGGGTACAATGAGCAGTTCTTC
>TRBJ2-7|TRBV13|few|TRBD2
CASSLAGGTYEQYF
TGTGCCAGCAGCTTAGCGGGAGGGACCTACGAGCAGTACTTC
>TRBJ2-3|TRBV2|-|-
CASSVITHSDTQYF
TGTGCCAGCAGTGTTATCACCCACTCGGATACGCAGTATTTT
>TRBJ2-6|TRBV19|-|-
CASNTGLAGANVLTF
TGTGCCAGTAATACAGGCTTGGCTGGGGCCAACGTCCTGACTTTC
>TRBJ2-3|TRBV10-3|-|TRBD2
CAIRGLAFTDTQYF
TGTGCCATCAGGGGACTAGCTTTCACAGATACGCAGTATTTT
>TRBJ2-1|TRBV4-3|-|-
CASSQDGTYNEQFF
TGCGCCAGCAGCCAAGACGGAACATACAATGAGCAGTTCTTC
>TRBJ1-1|TRBV7-2|-|-
CASSTRTSTEAFF
TGTGCCAGCAGCACTCGGACAAGCACTGAAGCTTTCTTT
>TRBJ2-7|TRBV4-2|-|TRBD1
CASSPVGQGAYEQYF
TGTGCCAGCAGCCCAGTTGGACAGGGGGCTTACGAGCAGTACTTC
>TRBJ1-1|TRBV6-1|-|-
CASNFDTEAFF
TGTGCCAGCAATTTCGACACTGAAGCTTTCTTT
>TRBJ1-2|TRBV7-3|few|-
CASSSPAGGSQPPGYGYTF
TGTGCCAGCAGCTCCCCGGCAGGTGGGTCCCAGCCACCGGGCTATGGCTACACCTTC
>TRBJ2-1|TRBV10-1|few|-
CASSEQLTGRWFF
TGCGCCAGCAGTGAGCAATTGACAGGGAGGTGGTTCTTC
>TRBJ2-5|TRBV7-9|-|-
CASSPGETQYF
TGTGCCAGCAGCCCAGGGGAGACCCAGTACTTC
>TRBJ2-7|TRBV6-5|-|-
CASSSTGSSSYEQYF
TGTGCCAGCAGTAGTACAGGGAGTAGCTCCTACGAGCAGTACTTC
>TRBJ2-7|TRBV10-3|-|TRBD1
CASSPQGSYEQYF
TGTGCCAGCTCCCCACAGGGGAGCTACGAGCAGTACTTC
>TRBJ2-7|TRBV18|-|-
CASSPQSYEQYF
TGTGCCAGCTCACCGCAAAGCTACGAGCAGTACTTC
>TRBJ2-1|TRBV5-6|few|TRBD2
CASSLLGTSGYEQFF
TGTGCCAGCAGCTTGTTAGGGACTAGCGGTTATGAGCAGTTCTTC
>TRBJ2-1|TRBV11-1|-|-
CASSYDENNEQFF
TGTGCCAGCAGTTACGACGAGAACAATGAGCAGTTCTTC
>TRBJ2-3|TRBV7-2|-|-
CASSLLGSTDTQYF
TGTGCCAGCAGCTTATTGGGGAGCACAGATACGCAGTATTTT
>TRBJ2-1|TRBV25-1|few|-
CASSEPPGTEQFF
TGTGCCAGCAGTGAACCCCCCGGCACTGAGCAGTTCTTC
>TRBJ2-1|TRBV5-1|few|TRBD2
CASSPGLAGLGEQFF
TGCGCCAGCAGCCCGGGACTAGCGGGATTAGGAGAGCAGTTCTTC
>TRBJ2-2|TRBV28|few|-
CASRERYDSSGELFF
TGTGCCAGCAGAGAACGCTATGATTCCAGTGGGGAGCTGTTTTTT
>TRBJ1-5|TRBV9|few|-
CASSVVQTTVQPQHF
TGTGCCAGCAGCGTAGTCCAGACGACGGTACAGCCCCAGCATTTT
>TRBJ2-1|TRBV10-3|-|-
CAISGRPLGNEQFF
TGTGCCATCAGTGGTCGCCCCCTAGGTAATGAGCAGTTCTTC
>TRBJ2-1|TRBV6-5|-|-
CASTTPGRVEQFF
TGTGCCAGCACAACGCCTGGTAGGGTCGAGCAGTTCTTC
>TRBJ2-6|TRBV18|-|-
CASSRRILSSGANVLTF
TGTGCCAGCTCACGGCGAATACTGAGCTCTGGGGCCAACGTCCTGACTTTC
>TRBJ2-1|TRBV18|-|TRBD2
CASSPGLAGASEQFF
TGTGCCAGCTCTCCAGGACTAGCGGGAGCTAGTGAGCAGTTCTTC
>TRBJ2-5|TRBV7-2|-|-
CASSTSQKETQYF
TGTGCCAGCAGCACTTCCCAGAAAGAGACCCAGTACTTC
>TRBJ2-1|TRBV4-2|few|TRBD2
CASSLPSAGGVVNEQFF
TGTGCCAGCAGCCTTCCCTCTGCGGGAGGGGTAGTGAATGAGCAGTTCTTC
>TRBJ2-4|TRBV29-1|few|-
CSVGTRGKNIQYF
TGCAGCGTCGGGACCCGCGGCAAAAACATTCAGTACTTC
>TRBJ1-3|TRBV6-5|-|-
CASSFGNAIYF
TGTGCCAGCAGTTTCGGAAACGCCATATATTTT
>TRBJ2-7|TRBV6-5|-|TRBD2
CASSSGASGTYEQYF
TGTGCCAGCAGTTCGGGGGCTAGCGGGACCTACGAGCAGTACTTC
>TRBJ2-1|TRBV21-1|-|-
CASSKSSGPRPLYNEQFF
TGTGCCAGCAGCAAATCCAGCGGGCCGCGGCCACTCTACAATGAGCAGTTCTTC
>TRBJ2-1|TRBV5-4|-|TRBD2
CASSLDGTSGYNEQFF
TGTGCCAGCAGCTTGGATGGGACTAGCGGTTACAATGAGCAGTTCTTC